This T cell receptor (beta chain) comes out of a study of memory CD4+ T cells and cytomegalovirus serostatus. Single viable CD3+CD4+CD8-CD45RO+ cells were sorted as the memory CD4+ T cells. Positive selection with CD4 microbeads enriched total CD4+ T cells. This clone has just one count. The antigen is unknown. General observations from the study: About 40% of the roughly 150 known CMV-associated TCRbeta sequences appeared in CD4+ memory.

Methods used by the authors: After removing out-of-frame reads, 2,204,828 distinct TCRbeta sequences remained. Assay: immunoSEQ multiplex PCR; the TCRdb copy retains only in-frame clones and omits some. V and J calls and clone size are given by that table; D and trimming were obtained from the DNA. Here the sample spans some 44,000 clones, over 75% being singletons. The CDR3 extends over 14 amino acids. Per the germline V gene, CDR1 is MNHNY and CDR2 is SVGAGI (reference sequence). V was trimmed by 0 bases and J by 1 base, leaving 7 bases between them. The clonotype comes from an adult in good health and CMV-seronegative. Sequencing was performed on memory CD4+ T cells from blood. This chain connects TRBV6-6 to TRBJ2-7, with a weak D call TRBD2 (5 bases). The CDR3 DNA follows: TGTGCCAGCAGTTACTCCATAGCGTCCTACGAGCAGTACTTC. Translating gives CASSYSIASYEQYF.